The rows below give T cell receptor beta chains drawn from one sample of a study of blood T cell repertoires in COVID-19. The method was immunoSEQ multiplex PCR; TCRdb's version includes in-frame clones alone and lacks a portion of them. The top ten hold 3% of the sample, which has 250,000 to 350,000 clones, 86% seen once. Sample: peripheral blood. The receptors stem from a woman aged 25 to 45 with active or convalescent COVID-19. Both conserved end residues are part of each CDR3. The order of the fields is clone size, D gene, V gene, J gene, CDR3 protein, CDR3 DNA. The D gene is left open where the match is weak. Some rows have no size entry. The others give once, few or many, or a class for an expanded clone.

clone size: -
D gene: TRBD2
V gene: TRBV30
J gene: TRBJ2-2
CDR3 protein: CAWSVLGGGSGELFF
CDR3 DNA: TGTGCCTGGAGTGTACTGGGCGGGGGGTCCGGGGAGCTGTTTTTT

clone size: once
D gene: TRBD1
V gene: TRBV27
J gene: TRBJ2-4
CDR3 protein: CASTPRDRGHRNIQYF
CDR3 DNA: TGTGCCAGCACCCCCCGGGACAGGGGGCATAGGAACATTCAGTACTTC

clone size: -
D gene: -
V gene: TRBV19
J gene: TRBJ2-3
CDR3 protein: CASSLGSGLTDTQYF
CDR3 DNA: TGTGCCAGTAGTTTAGGTAGCGGACTCACAGATACGCAGTATTTT

clone size: -
D gene: TRBD1
V gene: TRBV30
J gene: TRBJ1-6
CDR3 protein: CAWTWTGLSSPLHF
CDR3 DNA: TGTGCCTGGACATGGACAGGGTTGTCTTCCCCCCTCCACTTT

clone size: once
D gene: TRBD1
V gene: TRBV27
J gene: TRBJ2-7
CDR3 protein: CASSTGAVSNEQYF
CDR3 DNA: TGTGCCAGCAGCACAGGGGCAGTGTCGAACGAGCAGTACTTC

clone size: -
D gene: -
V gene: TRBV7-2
J gene: TRBJ1-2
CDR3 protein: CASSPFQGNYGYTF
CDR3 DNA: TGTGCCAGCAGCCCCTTCCAGGGTAACTATGGCTACACCTTC

clone size: -
D gene: -
V gene: TRBV2
J gene: TRBJ1-5
CDR3 protein: CASSNGGNQPQHF
CDR3 DNA: TGTGCCAGCAGTAACGGGGGCAATCAGCCCCAGCATTTT

clone size: -
D gene: TRBD1
V gene: TRBV7-2
J gene: TRBJ1-2
CDR3 protein: CASSPDRGQRNYGYTF
CDR3 DNA: TGTGCCAGCAGCCCGGACAGGGGTCAACGAAACTATGGCTACACCTTC

clone size: -
D gene: -
V gene: TRBV30
J gene: TRBJ1-2
CDR3 protein: CAWSVRTANYGYTF
CDR3 DNA: TGTGCCTGGAGTGTACGGACTGCCAACTATGGCTACACCTTC

clone size: -
D gene: TRBD1
V gene: TRBV7-9
J gene: TRBJ1-2
CDR3 protein: CASSPTGTANYGYTF
CDR3 DNA: TGTGCCAGCAGCCCAACCGGGACAGCTAACTATGGCTACACCTTC

clone size: -
D gene: -
V gene: TRBV21-1
J gene: TRBJ1-1
CDR3 protein: CASSKASEGNAEAFF
CDR3 DNA: TGTGCCAGCAGCAAAGCTTCGGAGGGTAACGCTGAAGCTTTCTTT

clone size: few
D gene: -
V gene: TRBV7-9
J gene: TRBJ1-2
CDR3 protein: CASSLGGDYGYTF
CDR3 DNA: TGTGCCAGCAGCTTAGGTGGAGACTATGGCTACACCTTC

clone size: once
D gene: -
V gene: TRBV6-1
J gene: TRBJ1-6
CDR3 protein: CASSEHPTENSPLHF
CDR3 DNA: TGTGCCAGCAGTGAACACCCCACAGAAAATTCACCCCTCCACTTT

clone size: once
D gene: TRBD1
V gene: TRBV5-1
J gene: TRBJ1-2
CDR3 protein: CASSSQGTGEGYTF
CDR3 DNA: TGCGCCAGCAGCTCACAAGGGACAGGGGAGGGCTACACCTTC

clone size: -
D gene: -
V gene: TRBV6-2/TRBV6-3
J gene: TRBJ2-7
CDR3 protein: CASSYDEGYEQYF
CDR3 DNA: TGTGCCAGCAGTTACGATGAGGGCTACGAGCAGTACTTC

clone size: -
D gene: TRBD1
V gene: TRBV6-5
J gene: TRBJ1-1
CDR3 protein: CASSYSGDRGRRGSFF
CDR3 DNA: TGTGCCAGCAGTTACTCCGGAGACAGGGGTAGGCGAGGTAGTTTCTTT

clone size: few
D gene: TRBD2
V gene: TRBV28
J gene: TRBJ2-3
CDR3 protein: CASIGLAGITDTQYF
CDR3 DNA: TGTGCCAGCATAGGGCTAGCGGGAATCACAGATACGCAGTATTTT

clone size: -
D gene: -
V gene: TRBV27
J gene: TRBJ2-1
CDR3 protein: CASSAMGLLYNEQFF
CDR3 DNA: TGTGCCAGCAGTGCCATGGGCCTACTCTACAATGAGCAGTTCTTC

clone size: -
D gene: TRBD1
V gene: TRBV24-1
J gene: TRBJ2-5
CDR3 protein: CATSLRTGVGETQYF
CDR3 DNA: TGTGCCACCAGTTTAAGGACAGGGGTAGGAGAGACCCAGTACTTC

clone size: -
D gene: TRBD1
V gene: TRBV2
J gene: TRBJ2-1
CDR3 protein: CASRDRVNEQFF
CDR3 DNA: TGTGCCAGCCGGGACAGGGTCAATGAGCAGTTCTTC

clone size: few
D gene: -
V gene: TRBV12-1
J gene: TRBJ1-1
CDR3 protein: CASFPATIPEGDEAFF
CDR3 DNA: TGTGCCAGCTTTCCCGCAACCATTCCCGAGGGGGATGAAGCTTTCTTT

clone size: -
D gene: -
V gene: TRBV5-4
J gene: TRBJ2-3
CDR3 protein: CASSLARVRSTDTQYF
CDR3 DNA: TGTGCCAGCAGCTTGGCGAGGGTAAGGAGCACAGATACGCAGTATTTT

clone size: -
D gene: TRBD1
V gene: TRBV4-3
J gene: TRBJ2-7
CDR3 protein: CASSKTRDSYEQYF
CDR3 DNA: TGCGCCAGCAGCAAGACCCGGGACAGCTACGAGCAGTACTTC

clone size: -
D gene: TRBD1
V gene: TRBV2
J gene: TRBJ2-3
CDR3 protein: CASTRGQGLGTDTQYF
CDR3 DNA: TGTGCCAGCACCAGGGGACAGGGTCTTGGCACAGATACGCAGTATTTT

clone size: -
D gene: TRBD1
V gene: TRBV7-2
J gene: TRBJ1-2
CDR3 protein: CASSWLKTGNYGYTF
CDR3 DNA: TGTGCCAGCAGCTGGTTAAAGACAGGGAACTATGGCTACACCTTC

clone size: -
D gene: TRBD2
V gene: TRBV20-1
J gene: TRBJ2-5
CDR3 protein: CSASLSSGDKETQYF
CDR3 DNA: TGCAGTGCTAGTCTCTCTAGCGGGGACAAAGAGACCCAGTACTTC

clone size: -
D gene: TRBD1
V gene: TRBV19
J gene: TRBJ2-3
CDR3 protein: CASRSETGLVQYF
CDR3 DNA: TGTGCCAGTAGGTCCGAGACAGGGCTGGTGCAGTATTTT

clone size: -
D gene: -
V gene: TRBV19
J gene: TRBJ2-2
CDR3 protein: CASSIGRGDGELFF
CDR3 DNA: TGTGCCAGTAGTATAGGAAGGGGTGACGGGGAGCTGTTTTTT

clone size: -
D gene: TRBD1
V gene: TRBV27
J gene: TRBJ1-1
CDR3 protein: CASILGQGYTEAFF
CDR3 DNA: TGTGCCAGCATATTGGGACAGGGGTACACTGAAGCTTTCTTT

clone size: -
D gene: TRBD1
V gene: TRBV5-1
J gene: TRBJ2-3
CDR3 protein: CASSVQGAEDTQYF
CDR3 DNA: TGCGCCAGCAGCGTACAGGGGGCTGAAGATACGCAGTATTTT

clone size: -
D gene: TRBD2
V gene: TRBV2
J gene: TRBJ2-5
CDR3 protein: CASKKRGLQETQYF
CDR3 DNA: TGTGCCAGCAAAAAGCGGGGGTTACAAGAGACCCAGTACTTC

clone size: -
D gene: -
V gene: TRBV18
J gene: TRBJ2-1
CDR3 protein: CASSPPGDGGEQFF
CDR3 DNA: TGTGCCAGCTCACCCCCAGGGGATGGAGGTGAGCAGTTCTTC

clone size: -
D gene: TRBD2
V gene: TRBV5-4
J gene: TRBJ2-1
CDR3 protein: CASSPGRTATYNEQFF
CDR3 DNA: TGTGCCAGCAGCCCCGGGAGGACGGCTACCTACAATGAGCAGTTCTTC